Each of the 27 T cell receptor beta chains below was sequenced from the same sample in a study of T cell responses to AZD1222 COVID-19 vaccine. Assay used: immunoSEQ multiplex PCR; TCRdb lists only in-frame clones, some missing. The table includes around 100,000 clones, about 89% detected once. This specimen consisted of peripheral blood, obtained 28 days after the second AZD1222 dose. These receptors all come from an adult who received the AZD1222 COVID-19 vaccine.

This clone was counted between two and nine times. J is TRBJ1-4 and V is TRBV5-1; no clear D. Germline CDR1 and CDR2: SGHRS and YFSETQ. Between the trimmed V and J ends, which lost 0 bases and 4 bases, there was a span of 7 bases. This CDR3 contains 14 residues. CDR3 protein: CASSLGEHNEKLFF. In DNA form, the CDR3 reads TGCGCCAGCAGCTTGGGGGAGCATAATGAAAAACTGTTTTTT.

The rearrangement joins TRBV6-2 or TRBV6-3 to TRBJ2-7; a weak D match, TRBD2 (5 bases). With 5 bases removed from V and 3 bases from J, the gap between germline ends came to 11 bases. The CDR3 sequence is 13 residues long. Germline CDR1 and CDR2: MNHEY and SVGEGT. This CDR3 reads CASSKGLNYEQYF. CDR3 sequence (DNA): TGTGCCAGCAGTAAAGGACTCAACTACGAGCAGTACTTC.

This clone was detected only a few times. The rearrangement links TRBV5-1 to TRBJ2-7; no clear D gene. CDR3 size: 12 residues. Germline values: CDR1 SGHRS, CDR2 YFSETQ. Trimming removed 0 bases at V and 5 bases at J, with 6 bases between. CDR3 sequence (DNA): TGCGCCAGCAGCTTGGGGGGTGACGAGCAGTACTTC. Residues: CASSLGGDEQYF.

CDR3 region: CASTRDYGYTF. The CDR3 bases are TGTGCCAGTACCAGGGACTATGGCTACACCTTC. V and J are TRBV7-2 and TRBJ1-2; possibly TRBD1 for D (5 bases). CDR3 length equals 11 residues. The germline V gene has CDR1 SGHTA and CDR2 FQGNSA. V was clipped by 9 bases and J by 3 bases, with 8 bases between them.

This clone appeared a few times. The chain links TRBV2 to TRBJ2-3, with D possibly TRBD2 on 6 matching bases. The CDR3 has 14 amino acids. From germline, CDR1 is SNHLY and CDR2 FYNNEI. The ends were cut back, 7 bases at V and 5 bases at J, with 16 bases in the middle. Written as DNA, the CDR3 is TGTGCCAGCACTCGCCGGGGGTTCGGAGATACGCAGTATTTT. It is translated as CASTRRGFGDTQYF.

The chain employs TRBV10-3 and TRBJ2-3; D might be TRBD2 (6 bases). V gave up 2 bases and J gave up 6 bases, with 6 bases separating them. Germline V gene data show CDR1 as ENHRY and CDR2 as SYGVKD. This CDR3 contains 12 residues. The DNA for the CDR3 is TGTGCCATCAGTGAGCGGGGGGATACGCAGTATTTT. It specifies CAISERGDTQYF.

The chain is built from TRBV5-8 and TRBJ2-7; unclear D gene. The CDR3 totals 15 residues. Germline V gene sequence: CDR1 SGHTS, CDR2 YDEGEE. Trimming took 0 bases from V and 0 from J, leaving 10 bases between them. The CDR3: CASSLVTTRSYEQYF. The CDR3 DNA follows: TGTGCCAGCAGCTTGGTGACAACCCGCTCCTACGAGCAGTACTTC.

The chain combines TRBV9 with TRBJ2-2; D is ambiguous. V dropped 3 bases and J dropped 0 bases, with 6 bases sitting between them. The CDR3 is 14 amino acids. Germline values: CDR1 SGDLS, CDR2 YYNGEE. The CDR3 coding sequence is TGTGCCAGCAGCGAGAGCCCGAACACCGGGGAGCTGTTTTTT. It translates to CASSESPNTGELFF.

The CDR3 nucleotides are TGTGCCAGCAGCCCATCCCCTGGGACAGAAGCTTTCTTT. Translating it yields CASSPSPGTEAFF. V is TRBV3-1 (or the pseudogene TRBV3-2) and J is TRBJ1-1, with D possibly TRBD1 on 6 matching bases. Per germline, CDR1 LGHDT and CDR2 YNNKEL (reference sequence). The CDR3 has 13 amino acids. The V end lost 4 bases, the J end lost 8 bases, and 14 bases lay between the germline ends.

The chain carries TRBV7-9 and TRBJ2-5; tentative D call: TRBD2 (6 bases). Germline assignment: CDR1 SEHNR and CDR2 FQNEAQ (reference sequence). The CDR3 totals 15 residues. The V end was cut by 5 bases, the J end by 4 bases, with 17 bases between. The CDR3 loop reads CASSNTGVGGETQYF. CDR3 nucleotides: TGTGCCAGCAGCAACACGGGTGTGGGAGGAGAGACCCAGTACTTC. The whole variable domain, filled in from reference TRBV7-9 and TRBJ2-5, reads DTGVSQNPRHKITKRGQNVTFRCDPISEHNRLYWYRQTLGQGPEFLTYFQNEAQLEKSRLLSDRFSAERPKGSFSTLEIQRTEQGDSAMYLCASSNTGVGGETQYFGPGTRLLVL.

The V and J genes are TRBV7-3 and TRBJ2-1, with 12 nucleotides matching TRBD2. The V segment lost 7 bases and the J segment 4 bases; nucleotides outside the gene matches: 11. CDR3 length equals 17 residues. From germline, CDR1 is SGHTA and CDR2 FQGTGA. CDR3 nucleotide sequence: TGTGCCAGCAACGTGACTAGCGGGAGAGTGGCGTACAATGAGCAGTTCTTC. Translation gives CASNVTSGRVAYNEQFF.

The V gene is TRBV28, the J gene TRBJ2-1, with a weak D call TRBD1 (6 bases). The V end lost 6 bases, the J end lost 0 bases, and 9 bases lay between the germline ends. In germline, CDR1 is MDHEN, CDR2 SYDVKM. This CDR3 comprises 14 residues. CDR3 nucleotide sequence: TGTGCCAGCAGAGAGGGGGTCTCCTACAATGAGCAGTTCTTC. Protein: CASREGVSYNEQFF.

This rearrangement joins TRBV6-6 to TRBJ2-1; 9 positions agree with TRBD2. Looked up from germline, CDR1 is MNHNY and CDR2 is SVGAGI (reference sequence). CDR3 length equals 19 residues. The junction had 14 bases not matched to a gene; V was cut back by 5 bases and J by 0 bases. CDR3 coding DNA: TGTGCCAGCAGTCCCCTAACCGGGACTAGCAGAGTCTCCTACAATGAGCAGTTCTTC. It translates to CASSPLTGTSRVSYNEQFF.

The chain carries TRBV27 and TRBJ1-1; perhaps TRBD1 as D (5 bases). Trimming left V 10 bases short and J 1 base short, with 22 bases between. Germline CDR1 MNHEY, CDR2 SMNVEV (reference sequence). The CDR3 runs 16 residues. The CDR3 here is CATRVQGYGANTEAFF. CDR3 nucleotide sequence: TGTGCCACGAGGGTTCAGGGATACGGGGCGAACACTGAAGCTTTCTTT.

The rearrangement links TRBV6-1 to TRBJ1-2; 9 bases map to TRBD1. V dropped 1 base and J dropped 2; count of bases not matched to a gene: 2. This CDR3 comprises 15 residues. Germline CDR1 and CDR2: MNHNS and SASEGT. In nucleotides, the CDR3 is TGTGCCAGCAGTGAAGTCGGGACAGGGAACTATGGCTACACCTTC. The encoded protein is CASSEVGTGNYGYTF.

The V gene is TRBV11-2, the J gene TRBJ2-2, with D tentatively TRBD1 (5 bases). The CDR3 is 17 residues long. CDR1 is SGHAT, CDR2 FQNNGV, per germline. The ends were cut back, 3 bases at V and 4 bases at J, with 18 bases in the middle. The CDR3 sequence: CASSFSRRQGITGELFF. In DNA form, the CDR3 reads TGTGCCAGCAGCTTTTCTCGTCGTCAGGGAATCACCGGGGAGCTGTTTTTT.

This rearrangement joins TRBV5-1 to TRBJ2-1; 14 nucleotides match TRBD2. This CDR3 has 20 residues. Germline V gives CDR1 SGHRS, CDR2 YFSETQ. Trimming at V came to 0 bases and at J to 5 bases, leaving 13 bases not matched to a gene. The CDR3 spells CASSLGGLAGGPLGDNEQFF. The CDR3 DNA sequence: TGCGCCAGCAGCTTGGGAGGACTAGCGGGAGGTCCCTTAGGGGACAATGAGCAGTTCTTC.

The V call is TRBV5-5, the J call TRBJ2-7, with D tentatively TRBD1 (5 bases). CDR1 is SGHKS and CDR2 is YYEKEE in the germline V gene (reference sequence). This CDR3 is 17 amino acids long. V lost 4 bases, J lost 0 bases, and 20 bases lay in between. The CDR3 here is CASSLRLEWGPSYEQYF. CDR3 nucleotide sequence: TGTGCCAGCAGCCTCCGACTTGAATGGGGCCCCTCCTACGAGCAGTACTTC.

Here the CDR3 reads CASSEARSPGTEAFF. CDR3 sequence (DNA): TGTGCCAGCAGTGAAGCACGGTCCCCCGGGACTGAAGCTTTCTTT. The genes are TRBV2 and TRBJ1-1; no clear D. The CDR3 sequence is 15 residues long. Germline V CDR1 and CDR2: SNHLY, FYNNEI. Trimming stripped 0 bases from V and 5 bases from J, with 13 bases between.

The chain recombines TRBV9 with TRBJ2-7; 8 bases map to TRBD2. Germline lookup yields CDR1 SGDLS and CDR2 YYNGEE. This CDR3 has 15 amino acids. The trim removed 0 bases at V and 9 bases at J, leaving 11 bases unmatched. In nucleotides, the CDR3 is TGTGCCAGCAGCGTAGGGCTAGCGGGCTCATCGGGGCAGTACTTC. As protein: CASSVGLAGSSGQYF.

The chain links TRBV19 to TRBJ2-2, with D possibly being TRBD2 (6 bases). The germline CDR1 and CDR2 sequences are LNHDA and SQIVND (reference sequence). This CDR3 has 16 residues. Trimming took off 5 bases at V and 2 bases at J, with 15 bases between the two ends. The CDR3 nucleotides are TGTGCCAGTAGTCCGGGGGTGGATATTAACACCGGGGAGCTGTTTTTT. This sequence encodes CASSPGVDINTGELFF.

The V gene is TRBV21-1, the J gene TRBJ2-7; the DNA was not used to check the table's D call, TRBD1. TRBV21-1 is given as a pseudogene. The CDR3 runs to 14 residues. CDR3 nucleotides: TGTGCCAGCAGCAGGGACAGGCTATACTACGAGCAGTACTTC. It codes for CASSRDRLYYEQYF.

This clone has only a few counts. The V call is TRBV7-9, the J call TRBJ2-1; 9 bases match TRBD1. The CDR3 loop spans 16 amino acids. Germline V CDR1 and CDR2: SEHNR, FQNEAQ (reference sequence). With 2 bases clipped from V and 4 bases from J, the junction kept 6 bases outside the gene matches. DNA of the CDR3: TGTGCCAGCAGCTTACCCGGGACAGGGCGATACAATGAGCAGTTCTTC. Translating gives CASSLPGTGRYNEQFF.

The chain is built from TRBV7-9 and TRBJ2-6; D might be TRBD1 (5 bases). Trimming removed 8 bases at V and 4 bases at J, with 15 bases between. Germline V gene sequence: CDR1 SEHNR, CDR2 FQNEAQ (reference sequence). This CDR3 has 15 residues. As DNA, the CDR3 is TGTGCCAGCTCGAGACAGCGCCAAGGGGCCAACGTCCTGACTTTC. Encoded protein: CASSRQRQGANVLTF.

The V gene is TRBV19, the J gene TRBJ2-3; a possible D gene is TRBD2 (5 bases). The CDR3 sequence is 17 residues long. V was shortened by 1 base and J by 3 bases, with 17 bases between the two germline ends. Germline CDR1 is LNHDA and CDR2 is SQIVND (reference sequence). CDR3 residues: CASSIAHAGARTDTQYF. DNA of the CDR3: TGTGCCAGTAGTATAGCCCACGCGGGCGCGAGGACAGATACGCAGTATTTT.

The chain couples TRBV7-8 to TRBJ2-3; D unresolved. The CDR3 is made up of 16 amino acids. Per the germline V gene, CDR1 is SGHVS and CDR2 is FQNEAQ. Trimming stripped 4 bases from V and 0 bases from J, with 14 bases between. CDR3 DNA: TGTGCCAGCAGCTACGATAGGCTTCCAAGCACAGATACGCAGTATTTT. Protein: CASSYDRLPSTDTQYF. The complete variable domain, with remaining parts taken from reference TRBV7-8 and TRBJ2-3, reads GAGVSQSPRYKVAKRGQDVALRCDPISGHVSLFWYQQALGQGPEFLTYFQNEAQLDKSGLPSDRFFAERPEGSVSTLKIQRTQQEDSAVYLCASSYDRLPSTDTQYFGPGTRLTVL.

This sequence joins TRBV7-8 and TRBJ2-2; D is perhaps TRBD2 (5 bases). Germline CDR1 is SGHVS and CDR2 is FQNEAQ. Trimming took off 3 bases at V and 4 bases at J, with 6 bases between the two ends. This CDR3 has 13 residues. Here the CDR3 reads CASSFGVTGELFF. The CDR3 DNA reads TGTGCCAGCAGCTTCGGGGTCACCGGGGAGCTGTTTTTT.